A selection of T cell receptor beta chains follows, all from one sample in a study of cytomegalovirus exposure and HLA in healthy donors. Data came from immunoSEQ multiplex PCR; TCRdb stores just in-frame clones and leaves some out. The data hold roughly 98,000 clones, with under 70% observed a single time. The specimen sequenced was PBMCs. The receptors originated from a man over 45 in good health and CMV-seronegative. Both conserved end residues are part of each CDR3. The order of the fields is clone size, J gene, D gene, V gene, CDR3 length, CDR3 DNA, CDR3 protein. The D gene is left open where the match is weak. Only some rows state a clone size, as once, few, many or a class for expanded clones.

-	TRBJ2-5	TRBD2	TRBV4-3	18	TGCGCCAGCAGCTCGGCGTCTAGCGGGGGGGTGTTAGAGGAGACCCAGTACTTC	CASSSASSGGVLEETQYF
-	TRBJ2-1	-	TRBV27	14	TGTGCCAGCAGTTTAAGGGGTATGTACAATGAGCAGTTCTTC	CASSLRGMYNEQFF
-	TRBJ2-3	TRBD2	TRBV27	16	TGTGCCAGCAGTCCCAGACTAGCGGGGGGCACAGATACGCAGTATTTT	CASSPRLAGGTDTQYF
-	TRBJ2-7	-	TRBV5-6	14	TGTGCCAGCAGCTTCGACACGGCAGAGTACGAGCAGTACTTC	CASSFDTAEYEQYF
-	TRBJ2-7	-	TRBV27	14	TGTGCCAGCAGTTTAATACCCTCGGCCTACGAGCAGTACTTC	CASSLIPSAYEQYF
-	TRBJ2-3	TRBD1	TRBV28	14	TGTGCCAGCAGTCCGGGACAGAGTTATACAACGCAGTATTTT	CASSPGQSYTTQYF
-	TRBJ1-6	-	TRBV19	13	TGTGCCGGTAGAACAGGATCCAATTCACCCCTCCACTTT	CAGRTGSNSPLHF
few	TRBJ2-2	-	TRBV14	14	TGTGCCAGCAGCCGACAGACGAACACCGGGGAGCTGTTTTTT	CASSRQTNTGELFF
-	TRBJ2-7	-	TRBV27	15	TGTGCCAGCAGTTCACCCGGGACACCACCCCACGAGCAGTACTTC	CASSSPGTPPHEQYF
few	TRBJ1-2	-	TRBV19	13	TGTGCCAGTAGTATAGGGCGCGCGGGTGGCTACACCTTC	CASSIGRAGGYTF
few	TRBJ1-1	-	TRBV15	13	TGTGCCACCAGCAGAGATAAGAACACTGAAGCTTTCTTT	CATSRDKNTEAFF
-	TRBJ2-7	TRBD1	TRBV2	16	TGTGCCAGCAGTAAACCGGGACAGGGTTGGTGGGGCGAGCAGTACTTC	CASSKPGQGWWGEQYF
-	TRBJ2-7	TRBD2	TRBV18	14	TGTGCCAGCTCGCCGTCCAGCGGGAGAACCGAGCAGTACTTC	CASSPSSGRTEQYF
-	TRBJ2-1	TRBD2	TRBV7-9	17	TGTGCCAGCAGCCCCGGACTAGCGGGAAACTCCTACAATGAGCAGTTCTTC	CASSPGLAGNSYNEQFF
-	TRBJ2-3	TRBD2	TRBV7-2	13	TGTGCCAGCAGCTTATCTAGCGGGGATACGCAGTATTTT	CASSLSSGDTQYF
-	TRBJ2-4	-	TRBV19	13	TGTGCCAGTAGTATAGACAGGGGTGACATTCAGTACTTC	CASSIDRGDIQYF
-	TRBJ2-1	-	TRBV5-1	16	TGCGCCAGCAGCTTGGACCCTAGCCGTACTTACAATGAGCAGTTCTTC	CASSLDPSRTYNEQFF
-	TRBJ2-3	TRBD1	TRBV6-1	14	TGTGCCAGCAGTCCTCAGGGGGCGGAAGATACGCAGTATTTT	CASSPQGAEDTQYF
-	TRBJ2-7	TRBD2	TRBV28	15	TGTGCCAGCAGTTTAATGCGGGGGAATTCCTACGAGCAGTACTTC	CASSLMRGNSYEQYF
-	TRBJ2-5	-	TRBV25-1	11	TGTGCCAGCATGGGCCGCCGGGAGCAGTACTTC	CASMGRREQYF
once	TRBJ2-6	-	TRBV19	16	TGTGCCAGTAGTATAGTGAGACATACTGGGGCCAACGTCCTGACTTTC	CASSIVRHTGANVLTF
few	TRBJ2-7	TRBD1	TRBV10-1	15	TGCGCCAGCAGTGAGTACGGGACAGGGGGCTACGAGCAGTACTTC	CASSEYGTGGYEQYF
-	TRBJ1-1	TRBD1	TRBV27	14	TGTGCCAGCAGTTTTAGGGGGCCGAACACTGAAGCTTTCTTT	CASSFRGPNTEAFF
few	TRBJ2-1	TRBD2	TRBV27	16	TGTGCCAGCAGTACCAGCGGGGGAGCGGGGGGATATGAGCAGTTCTTC	CASSTSGGAGGYEQFF
once	TRBJ1-1	-	TRBV11-2	15	TGTGCCAGCAGCTTACCTCCTTGGAGGAAACCCGAAGCTTTCTTT	CASSLPPWRKPEAFF
few	TRBJ2-6	-	TRBV23-1	20	TGCGCCAGCAGTCAAGGGAGGCGGCAGCCCGAATCTACCGGGGCCAACGTCCTGACTTTC	CASSQGRRQPESTGANVLTF
-	TRBJ2-7	-	TRBV15	16	TGTGCCACCAGCGAGCTAGGTACAGGGAACTCCTACGAGCAGTACTTC	CATSELGTGNSYEQYF
-	TRBJ2-5	TRBD1	TRBV10-3	15	TGTGCCACCGGGGGGCGGGACAGGGGGCGAGAGACCCAGTACTTC	CATGGRDRGRETQYF
-	TRBJ1-1	-	TRBV28	11	TGTGCCAGCAGGCGGAACACTGAAGCTTTCTTT	CASRRNTEAFF
-	TRBJ1-5	TRBD1	TRBV6-6	15	TGTGCCAGCAGGGAATGGACAGGGAGGTATCAGCCCCAGCATTTT	CASREWTGRYQPQHF
-	TRBJ1-3	TRBD1	TRBV10-3	14	TGTGCCATCAGTGAGACAGGGGACGGAAACACCATATATTTT	CAISETGDGNTIYF
few	TRBJ2-1	TRBD1	TRBV6-6	13	TGTGCCAGCAGGAGACAGGGGGCGAATGAGCAGTTCTTC	CASRRQGANEQFF
-	TRBJ2-7	-	TRBV27	19	TGTGCCAGCAGTTTAAGTCCCAGGGGGGTAGCGGGGAAATCCTACGAGCAGTACTTC	CASSLSPRGVAGKSYEQYF